This T cell receptor (beta chain) is drawn from a study of CD8 T cells in Susac syndrome (dated by TCRdb to the late 2010s). About the study as a whole: Of the Susac syndrome patients who were sequenced, more than five had clinically active disease and fewer than ten were in clinical remission. At blood withdrawal, Susac syndrome patients were therapy-naive, treated with corticosteroids (with IVIg additionally given to some), or treated with IVIg alone. Repertoire sequencing was used to test whether CD8+ T cell activation and differentiation in Susac syndrome was antigen driven. Clonality of the CD8+ T cell repertoire was compared between about a dozen healthy donors, around 14 Susac syndrome patients and about 15 multiple sclerosis patients.

The germline V gene specifies MNHEY as CDR1 and SVGAGI as CDR2. Taken from cysteine to phenylalanine, the CDR3 has 15 residues. Only the CDR3 part of the read is kept: 45 bases, read in frame from the first base. Trimming costs V 2 bases and J 1 base, and their ends lie 8 bases apart. What the study reported, not specific to this receptor: CD8+ repertoires in Susac syndrome showed clonal expansion, which was highest in CD8+ TEMRA cells and was greater in clinically active patients than in remitting patients. The study acknowledged that relatively few individuals were included in the TCR sequencing and HLA analysis. More than 15 Susac-specific public clones were identified in the total CD8+ repertoire, and 5 or 6 Susac-specific public clones were identified in the CD8+ TEMRA repertoire.

High-throughput TCR beta sequencing profiled peripheral blood CD8+ and CD4+ T cells from healthy donors, Susac syndrome patients and multiple sclerosis patients. The Susac syndrome patients fulfilled recently defined diagnostic criteria for definite or probable disease. CD8+ TEMRA cells were enriched by FACS, while bulk CD8+ and CD4+ T cells were purified by magnetic negative isolation. Blood was collected in EDTA tubes and processed within 24 hours, with PBMCs isolated through density gradient centrifugation. PBMCs intended for TCR sequencing were frozen in liquid nitrogen and were later thawed in a 37 degrees C water bath. Purity of sorted or isolated CD4+, CD8+ and CD8+ TEMRA cells was at least 90%. Of note for this clonotype: The antigen this receptor binds is unknown. No much larger clone is present one base from it, and per-base qualities are unavailable.

RNA was extracted with the RNeasy kit and 0.5 to 1 ug was reverse transcribed using random hexamers. TCR beta CDR3 regions were amplified with the immunoSEQ multiplex PCR assay covering 54 Vbeta and 13 Jbeta segments. Bias from PCR amplification was corrected by using a synthetic template baseline for primer optimization and for computational correction. As for the authors' bioinformatics: Reads were annotated to V, D and J genes per IMGT and analyzed with immunoSEQ Analyzer, keeping only productive sequences. To calculate clonality, Shannon entropy was normalized by log2 of the number of productive unique sequences and then subtracted from one. For each patient and control, public and private clones were evaluated within the 100 most prevalent clones. Clones were defined as Susac-specific if absent from the healthy and MS cohorts, from around 1,100 published viral clones and from other ImmuneACCESS disease sequences. TCRdb cleaned the public reads at Q25 with fastp, built clones with MiXCR and kept in-frame beta chains. CDR3 protein duplicates are merged, each entry listing the most common genes and DNA. The V and J calls come from TCRdb's annotation, not from the publication. Here the sample has under 85,000 distinct CDR3 sequences; 85% to 95% occur a single time. The ten largest clones take up approximately 0.92% of the sample.

This sequence originates from a human donor with Susac syndrome. The sequence is built from TRBV6-5 and TRBJ2-2; a confident D gene designation cannot be given. Sequencing was performed on CD8+ T cells from PBMCs. The CDR3 is CASSYTGENTGELFF. The nucleotides read TGTGCCAGCAGTTACACTGGGGAGAACACCGGGGAGCTGTTTTTT.